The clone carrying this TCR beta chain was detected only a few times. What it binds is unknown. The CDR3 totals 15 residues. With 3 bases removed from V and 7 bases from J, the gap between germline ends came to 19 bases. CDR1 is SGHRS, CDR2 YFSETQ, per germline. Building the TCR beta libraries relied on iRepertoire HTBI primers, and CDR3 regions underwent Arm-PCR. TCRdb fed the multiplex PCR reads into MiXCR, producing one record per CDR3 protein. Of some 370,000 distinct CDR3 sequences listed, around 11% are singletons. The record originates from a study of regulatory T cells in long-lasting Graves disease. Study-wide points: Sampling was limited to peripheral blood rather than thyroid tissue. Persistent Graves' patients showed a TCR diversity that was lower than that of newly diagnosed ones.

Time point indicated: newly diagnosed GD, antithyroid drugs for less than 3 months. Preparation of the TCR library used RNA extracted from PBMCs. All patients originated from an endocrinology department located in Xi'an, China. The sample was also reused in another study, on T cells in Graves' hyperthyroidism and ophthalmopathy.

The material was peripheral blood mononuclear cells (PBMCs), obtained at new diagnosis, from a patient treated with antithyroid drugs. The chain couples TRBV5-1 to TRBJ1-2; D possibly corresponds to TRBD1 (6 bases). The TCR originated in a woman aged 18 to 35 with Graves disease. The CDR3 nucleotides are TGCGCCAGCAGCTCCGATCCTACAGGGTCGGGTGGCTACACCTTC. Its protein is CASSSDPTGSGGYTF.